The clone carrying this T cell receptor beta chain is a singleton in its sample. Its antigen is not identified. cDNA synthesis used the whole RNA isolate, giving expressed TCRB sequences. Only in-frame clones appear in the TCRdb table, and some are missing; sequencing was by immunoSEQ multiplex PCR. The top ten clones hold around 4% of a sample with 240,000 or so clones, 25% to 35% of them seen once. These data belong to a study of beta chain features in type 1 diabetes. J gave up 2 bases and V 4 bases, and 5 bases lay outside the gene matches. This CDR3 spans 14 amino acids. Per germline, CDR1 MNHEY and CDR2 SMNVEV (reference sequence). Findings and caveats of the study: Moderate yet significant TCRB CDR3 shortening was seen in Type 1 diabetes patients in all four CD4+ subsets.

The chain joins TRBV27 to TRBJ2-7, with 7 bases fitting TRBD2. This receptor was identified in a man between 25 and 39 years old in good health. The specimen sequenced was central memory CD4+ T cells from blood. The CDR3 DNA sequence: TGTGCCAGCAGTTCTGGGACTACGGCCTACGAGCAGTACTTC. It yields the protein CASSSGTTAYEQYF.